These 18 T cell receptor beta chains share one sample of origin, sequenced in a study of cytomegalovirus exposure and HLA in healthy donors. In the PCR, 60 Vbeta and 13 Jbeta primers were used. The repertoire was sequenced with immunoSEQ multiplex PCR; TCRdb's copy has only in-frame clones and lacks some. This table has fewer than 120,000 clones, 65% to 80% appearing once. The sequenced sample consisted of PBMCs. Source of these receptors: a woman aged 55-70 years in good health and CMV-seropositive.

J is TRBJ2-7 and V is TRBV6-1, with TRBD2 identical over 7 bases. Trimming at V came to 5 bases and at J to 2 bases, leaving 9 bases not matched to a gene. Germline loops: CDR1 MNHNS, CDR2 SASEGT. This CDR3 spans 15 amino acids. The CDR3 DNA follows: TGTGCCAGCAGTAGCCGAAGAGCGGGGACCTACGAGCAGTACTTC. Its protein product is CASSSRRAGTYEQYF.

This clone was counted a few times. The chain joins TRBV7-9 to TRBJ2-7; D is ambiguous. Trimming pared 0 bases from V and 5 bases from J, leaving 11 bases between. The CDR3 contains 14 residues. The germline gives CDR1 SEHNR, CDR2 FQNEAQ (reference sequence). The CDR3 bases are TGTGCCAGCAGCTTAGCTTCTCGGTCTGACGAGCAGTACTTC. Translating it yields CASSLASRSDEQYF.

The rearrangement links TRBV2 to TRBJ2-5, with TRBD2 matching 12 bases. V lost 6 bases to trimming and J lost 3 bases; unmatched junction nucleotides: 5. Germline V gene sequence: CDR1 SNHLY, CDR2 FYNNEI. The CDR3 has 15 residues. CDR3 sequence (DNA): TGTGCCAGCAGGGCGACTAGCGGGGGAAAAGAGACCCAGTACTTC. This translates into CASRATSGGKETQYF.

This sequence joins TRBV12-5 and TRBJ2-5, with TRBD1 matching over 9 bases. The ends lost 3 bases at V and 5 bases at J; junction bases unmatched: 13. The CDR3 has 17 amino acids. Looked up from germline, CDR1 is LGHNT and CDR2 is FRNRAP. The CDR3 spells CASGLGTGLRLVETQYF. Here the CDR3 DNA reads TGTGCTAGTGGTTTAGGGACAGGGTTGAGGCTGGTGGAGACCCAGTACTTC.

V is TRBV4-1 and J is TRBJ1-6; D uncertain. This CDR3 is 13 amino acids long. Looked up from germline, CDR1 is MGHRA and CDR2 is YSYEKL. Trimming took off 1 base at V and 7 bases at J, with 5 bases between the two ends. The CDR3 DNA is TGCGCCAGCAGCCAAGGAGGAAATTCACCCCTCCACTTT. Encoded protein: CASSQGGNSPLHF.

The chain is built from TRBV6-1 and TRBJ1-4; no clear D gene. Germline values: CDR1 MNHNS, CDR2 SASEGT. V was clipped by 8 bases and J by 0 bases, with 13 bases between them. This CDR3 has 15 residues. DNA for the CDR3: TGTGCCAGCTGTATCGCGGCAACAACTAATGAAAAACTGTTTTTT. Protein product: CASCIAATTNEKLFF.

The chain uses TRBV11-2 and TRBJ2-7, with TRBD2 identical over 10 bases. The germline CDR1 and CDR2 sequences are SGHAT and FQNNGV. The CDR3 consists of 16 residues. V lost 4 bases, J lost 3 bases, and 9 bases stayed unmatched. This chain's CDR3 is CASSSFPSGSVYEQYF. In DNA, the CDR3 is TGTGCCAGCAGCTCCTTCCCTAGCGGGAGTGTCTACGAGCAGTACTTC.

This clone has ten or more counts. The genes are TRBV2 and TRBJ1-1; a weak D match, TRBD1 (5 bases). V was trimmed by 6 bases and J by 10 bases, leaving 12 bases between them. Germline CDR1 SNHLY, CDR2 FYNNEI. This CDR3 spans 11 amino acids. CDR3 in DNA: TGTGCCAGCAGCGGCAAAGGGGTAGCTTTCTTT. Amino acid sequence: CASSGKGVAFF.

The chain combines TRBV7-2 with TRBJ1-2; D might be TRBD1 (5 bases). Trimming took off 5 bases at V and 7 bases at J, with 20 bases between the two ends. The CDR3 covers 15 residues. The germline gives CDR1 SGHTA, CDR2 FQGNSA. CDR3 DNA sequence: TGTGCCAGCAGCGTTATTTCGGGGGGACTTCGTGGCTACACCTTC. Protein sequence: CASSVISGGLRGYTF.

This rearrangement joins TRBV18 to TRBJ2-3; D remains ambiguous. CDR3 size: 13 residues. Trimming pared 3 bases from V and 5 bases from J, leaving 9 bases between. Germline values: CDR1 KGHSH, CDR2 LQKENI. The chain's CDR3 is CASSPPLVDTQYF. The CDR3 coding sequence is TGTGCCAGCTCACCCCCCCTCGTAGATACGCAGTATTTT.

This sequence joins TRBV6-1 and TRBJ2-7, with TRBD1 matching over 11 bases. The CDR3 covers 14 residues. The V segment lost 7 bases and the J segment 3 bases; nucleotides outside the gene matches: 5. Germline V gene data show CDR1 as MNHNS and CDR2 as SASEGT. CDR3 amino acids: CASTGDRGDYEQYF. The CDR3 bases are TGTGCCAGCACGGGGGACAGGGGGGACTACGAGCAGTACTTC.

The chain recombines TRBV7-3 with TRBJ2-3; TRBD1 is a possible D gene (6 bases). The germline V gene has CDR1 SGHTA and CDR2 FQGTGA. Between the trimmed V and J ends, which lost 5 bases and 0 bases, there was a span of 18 bases. The CDR3 is made up of 17 amino acids. CDR3 sequence: CASSAYLGTLSTDTQYF. CDR3 nucleotide sequence: TGTGCCAGCAGCGCTTACCTCGGGACACTTAGCACAGATACGCAGTATTTT. Based on the CDR3 plus reference TRBV7-3 and TRBJ2-3, the full variable domain is GAGVSQTPSNKVTEKGKYVELRCDPISGHTALYWYRQSLGQGPEFLIYFQGTGAADDSGLPNDRFFAVRPEGSVSTLKIQRTERGDSAVYLCASSAYLGTLSTDTQYFGPGTRLTVL.

The chain has TRBV10-3 and TRBJ2-3; 10 bases match TRBD2. Germline trimming cut 2 bases from V and 7 bases from J; bases unmatched to any gene: 15. CDR3 length: 18 amino acids. Per the germline V gene, CDR1 is ENHRY and CDR2 is SYGVKD. The CDR3 coding sequence is TGTGCCATCAGTGAGCGCACGACTAGCGGGTCACGCAAAAATACGCAGTATTTT. Protein: CAISERTTSGSRKNTQYF.

The V gene is TRBV2, the J gene TRBJ1-5; TRBD1 might be the D (6 bases). There are 14 residues in the CDR3. The germline V gene encodes CDR1 SNHLY and CDR2 FYNNEI. V dropped 6 bases and J dropped 1 base, with 10 bases sitting between them. This chain's CDR3 is CASSGTGSNQPQHF. The CDR3, as DNA: TGTGCCAGCAGCGGAACAGGGAGCAATCAGCCCCAGCATTTT.

This clone was detected once. The J gene is TRBJ2-1, the V gene TRBV5-1, with D perhaps matching TRBD2 (5 bases). Deletions cut 4 bases from V and 2 bases from J, with 10 bases between. Germline CDR1 SGHRS, CDR2 YFSETQ. This CDR3 is built from 14 residues. The DNA for the CDR3 is TGCGCCAGCAGCCTGAGCGGAACCTACAATGAGCAGTTCTTC. Amino acids: CASSLSGTYNEQFF.

This clone occurred once. CDR3: CASSERGGGVNNSPLHF. CDR3 in DNA: TGTGCCAGCAGCGAGAGAGGCGGCGGTGTTAATAATTCACCCCTCCACTTT. V gene TRBV7-2 combines with J gene TRBJ1-6; D not resolved. This CDR3 is built from 17 residues. Germline-derived CDR1 and CDR2 are SGHTA and FQGNSA. Trimming removed 5 bases at V and 5 bases at J, with 19 bases between.

V is TRBV4-1 and J is TRBJ2-1; 8 nucleotides agree with TRBD2. CDR1 MGHRA and CDR2 YSYEKL come from the germline V gene. This CDR3 contains 18 residues. V lost 4 bases and J lost 2; bases outside the gene matches: 13. The CDR3 is CASSRGSTEREPYNEQFF. The DNA of the CDR3 is TGCGCCAGCAGCCGGGGTTCGACTGAGCGGGAGCCCTACAATGAGCAGTTCTTC.

V and J are TRBV18 and TRBJ2-1; 10 positions match TRBD2. This CDR3 region has 13 residues. Per the germline V gene, CDR1 is KGHSH and CDR2 is LQKENI. Trimming at V came to 3 bases and at J to 15 bases, leaving 8 bases not matched to a gene. CDR3 region: CASSPLIAGGRFF. The CDR3 DNA is TGTGCCAGCTCACCTCTCATAGCGGGAGGACGGTTCTTC.